Listed below are T cell receptor beta chains from one sample, sequenced in a study of blood T cell repertoires in COVID-19. Profiled with immunoSEQ multiplex PCR; TCRdb holds only in-frame clones, not every one. The table has some 270,000 clones, 70% to 90% seen once. Input material: PBMCs or T cells enriched from blood (not recorded which). All receptors come from a woman between 25 and 40 years old who had recovered from COVID-19. Both conserved end residues are part of each CDR3. Each record gives: V gene, D gene, clone size, J gene, CDR3 DNA, CDR3 protein. D genes are given only for firm matches. Clone size appears in some rows only: once, few, many, or a class for an expanded clone.

v_call: TRBV19
d_call: TRBD1
clone_size: NA
j_call: TRBJ1-2
cdr3_nt: TGTGCCAGTTATTGGACAGGGAGCTATGGCTACACCTTC
cdr3_aa: CASYWTGSYGYTF

v_call: TRBV9
d_call: NA
clone_size: once
j_call: TRBJ2-5
cdr3_nt: TGTGCCAGCTCCGAGGGGGTGGGAGAGACCCAGTACTTC
cdr3_aa: CASSEGVGETQYF

v_call: TRBV3-1/TRBV3-2
d_call: NA
clone_size: NA
j_call: TRBJ1-3
cdr3_nt: TGTGCCAGCAGCCAAGGGGGATCGACAGGACGGAACACCATATATTTT
cdr3_aa: CASSQGGSTGRNTIYF

v_call: TRBV20-1
d_call: TRBD1
clone_size: NA
j_call: TRBJ1-1
cdr3_nt: TGCAGTGGGACAGGGGGCACTGAAGCTTTCTTT
cdr3_aa: CSGTGGTEAFF

v_call: TRBV11-2
d_call: TRBD2
clone_size: NA
j_call: TRBJ2-7
cdr3_nt: TGTGCCAGCAGCTCCCTGACCGGGGGGTACTACGAGCAGTACTTC
cdr3_aa: CASSSLTGGYYEQYF

v_call: TRBV30
d_call: NA
clone_size: NA
j_call: TRBJ1-4
cdr3_nt: TGTGCCTGGAGTGATCAGGGGCTGAGTGAAAAACTGTTTTTT
cdr3_aa: CAWSDQGLSEKLFF

v_call: TRBV29-1
d_call: NA
clone_size: NA
j_call: TRBJ1-3
cdr3_nt: TGCAGCGTTGTTGCGGGGGCTGGAAACACCATATATTTT
cdr3_aa: CSVVAGAGNTIYF

v_call: TRBV2
d_call: NA
clone_size: NA
j_call: TRBJ1-5
cdr3_nt: TGTGCCAGCAGTGAAGGCCACCAAGCCAATCAGCCCCAGCATTTT
cdr3_aa: CASSEGHQANQPQHF

v_call: TRBV6-5
d_call: TRBD1
clone_size: once
j_call: TRBJ2-7
cdr3_nt: TGTGCCAGCAGGACCGGGACAGGGAATTCCCACGAGCAGTACTTC
cdr3_aa: CASRTGTGNSHEQYF

v_call: TRBV10-2
d_call: NA
clone_size: NA
j_call: TRBJ1-1
cdr3_nt: TGCGCCAGCAGCCGGGACATTCGGGTCGAAGCTTTCTTT
cdr3_aa: CASSRDIRVEAFF

v_call: TRBV7-9
d_call: NA
clone_size: NA
j_call: TRBJ2-3
cdr3_nt: TGTGCCAGCAACGACGGAGGGAACACAGATACGCAGTATTTT
cdr3_aa: CASNDGGNTDTQYF

v_call: TRBV2
d_call: NA
clone_size: NA
j_call: TRBJ1-1
cdr3_nt: TGTGCCAGCAGTGAAGAGAGCCACGTTGAAGCTTTCTTT
cdr3_aa: CASSEESHVEAFF

v_call: TRBV9
d_call: TRBD1
clone_size: NA
j_call: TRBJ1-4
cdr3_nt: TGTGCCAGCAGCGTAGGTGGGACAGGCGTCAATGAAAAACTGTTTTTT
cdr3_aa: CASSVGGTGVNEKLFF

v_call: TRBV3-1/TRBV3-2
d_call: NA
clone_size: once
j_call: TRBJ1-5
cdr3_nt: TGTGCCAGCAGCCAAATTATAGGGAGTCAGCCCCAGCATTTT
cdr3_aa: CASSQIIGSQPQHF

v_call: TRBV9
d_call: TRBD1
clone_size: NA
j_call: TRBJ1-3
cdr3_nt: TGTGCCAGCAGCTCCTTGACAGGGACTGGAAACACCATATATTTT
cdr3_aa: CASSSLTGTGNTIYF

v_call: TRBV7-8
d_call: NA
clone_size: NA
j_call: TRBJ2-7
cdr3_nt: TGTGCCAGCAGCCCCTCGGTCGTGGGAGGAGACTACGAGCAGTACTTC
cdr3_aa: CASSPSVVGGDYEQYF

v_call: TRBV11-2
d_call: NA
clone_size: NA
j_call: TRBJ1-2
cdr3_nt: TGTGCCAGCAGCTTACGTAATGCGAACTATGGCTACACCTTC
cdr3_aa: CASSLRNANYGYTF

v_call: TRBV5-6
d_call: NA
clone_size: once
j_call: TRBJ2-2
cdr3_nt: TGTGCCAGCAGCCTACAGGGTTTGGACACCGGGGAGCTGTTTTTT
cdr3_aa: CASSLQGLDTGELFF

v_call: TRBV28
d_call: NA
clone_size: NA
j_call: TRBJ1-3
cdr3_nt: TGTGCCAGCGCCCCTACAGGTAGCTCTGGAAACACCATATATTTT
cdr3_aa: CASAPTGSSGNTIYF

v_call: TRBV7-2
d_call: TRBD2
clone_size: NA
j_call: TRBJ2-7
cdr3_nt: TGTGCCAGCAGCTTACAGCCTAGCGGGGGCCTCCCCTACGAGCAGTACTTC
cdr3_aa: CASSLQPSGGLPYEQYF

v_call: TRBV5-6
d_call: TRBD1
clone_size: NA
j_call: TRBJ2-1
cdr3_nt: TGTGCCAGCAGCTTGTCGCGCAGGGGGCTGGTGTATGAGCAGTTCTTC
cdr3_aa: CASSLSRRGLVYEQFF

v_call: TRBV7-3
d_call: TRBD1
clone_size: NA
j_call: TRBJ2-7
cdr3_nt: TGTGCCAGCAGCGCCCTAGGGGGCGGTAACTACGAGCAGTACTTC
cdr3_aa: CASSALGGGNYEQYF

v_call: TRBV19
d_call: NA
clone_size: NA
j_call: TRBJ2-7
cdr3_nt: TGTGCCAGTAGTATAGTACCGGGGAACGAGCAGTACTTC
cdr3_aa: CASSIVPGNEQYF

v_call: TRBV19
d_call: NA
clone_size: NA
j_call: TRBJ1-5
cdr3_nt: TGTGCCAGTACCCTAGGCGCAGTCAATCAGCCCCAGCATTTT
cdr3_aa: CASTLGAVNQPQHF

v_call: TRBV6-1
d_call: TRBD1
clone_size: NA
j_call: TRBJ2-6
cdr3_nt: TGTGCCAGCAGTGAAGGACAGGGTGGGGCCAACGTCCTGACTTTC
cdr3_aa: CASSEGQGGANVLTF

v_call: TRBV11-2
d_call: TRBD1
clone_size: NA
j_call: TRBJ1-2
cdr3_nt: TGTGCCAGCAGCCCGGGACAGGGGCTCGGCTACACCTTC
cdr3_aa: CASSPGQGLGYTF

v_call: TRBV7-6
d_call: NA
clone_size: NA
j_call: TRBJ2-7
cdr3_nt: TGTGCCAGCAGCTTAGCGGGACATAGCTACGAGCAGTACTTC
cdr3_aa: CASSLAGHSYEQYF

v_call: TRBV9
d_call: TRBD1
clone_size: NA
j_call: TRBJ2-2
cdr3_nt: TGTGCCAGCAGCTCCCGGTCGTCAGGGGGCTTCGCCGGGGAGCTGTTTTTT
cdr3_aa: CASSSRSSGGFAGELFF